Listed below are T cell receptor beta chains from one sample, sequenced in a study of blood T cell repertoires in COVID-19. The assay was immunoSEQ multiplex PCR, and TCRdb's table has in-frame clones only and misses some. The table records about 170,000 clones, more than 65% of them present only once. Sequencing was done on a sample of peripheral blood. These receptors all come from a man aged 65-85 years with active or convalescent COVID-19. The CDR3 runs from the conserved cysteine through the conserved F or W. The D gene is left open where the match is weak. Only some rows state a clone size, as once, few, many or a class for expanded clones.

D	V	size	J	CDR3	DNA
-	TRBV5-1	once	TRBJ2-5	CASSAPRLPGHETQYF	TGCGCCAGCAGCGCGCCTCGCCTCCCGGGACACGAGACCCAGTACTTC
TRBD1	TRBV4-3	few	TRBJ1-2	CASSQDLVAAGGYYGYTF	TGCGCCAGCAGCCAAGATCTGGTGGCGGCAGGGGGCTACTATGGCTACACCTTC
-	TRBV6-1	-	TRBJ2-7	CASSEKVISSYEQYF	TGTGCCAGCAGTGAAAAAGTAATTAGCTCCTACGAGCAGTACTTC
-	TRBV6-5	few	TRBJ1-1	CASSYDQGNTEAFF	TGTGCCAGCAGTTACGATCAGGGAAACACTGAAGCTTTCTTT
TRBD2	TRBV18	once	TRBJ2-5	CASSLGLAGLQETQYF	TGTGCCAGCTCACTCGGACTAGCGGGTTTACAAGAGACCCAGTACTTC
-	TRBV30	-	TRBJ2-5	CAWSNWETQYF	TGTGCCTGGAGTAACTGGGAGACCCAGTACTTC
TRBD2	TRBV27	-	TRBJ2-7	CASSLYPSGTSYEQYF	TGTGCCAGCAGTTTATACCCTAGCGGGACTTCCTACGAGCAGTACTTC
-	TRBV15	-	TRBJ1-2	CATSSRTSAYGYTF	TGTGCCACCAGCAGTAGAACCTCCGCCTATGGCTACACCTTC
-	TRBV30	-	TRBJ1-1	CAWVYGVNTEAFF	TGTGCCTGGGTTTATGGAGTGAACACTGAAGCTTTCTTT
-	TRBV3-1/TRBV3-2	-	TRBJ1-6	CASSQEDSYNSPLHF	TGTGCCAGCAGCCAAGAAGACAGCTATAATTCACCCCTCCACTTT
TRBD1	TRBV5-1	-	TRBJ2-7	CASSYRDRHYEQYF	TGCGCCAGCAGCTACCGGGACAGACACTACGAGCAGTACTTC
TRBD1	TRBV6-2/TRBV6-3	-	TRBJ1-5	CASSLQGASNQPQHF	TGTGCCAGCAGTTTACAGGGGGCATCCAATCAGCCCCAGCATTTT
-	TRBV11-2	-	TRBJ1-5	CASSLGGDQPQHF	TGTGCCAGCAGCTTAGGCGGGGACCAGCCCCAGCATTTT
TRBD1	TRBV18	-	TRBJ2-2	CASSSDRANTGELFF	TGTGCCAGCTCATCCGACAGGGCGAACACCGGGGAGCTGTTTTTT
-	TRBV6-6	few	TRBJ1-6	CATRIGGNSPLHF	TGTGCCACCAGGATCGGAGGGAATTCACCCCTCCACTTT
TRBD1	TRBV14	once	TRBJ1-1	CASSRGQVNTEAFF	TGTGCCAGCAGCCGCGGACAGGTTAACACTGAAGCTTTCTTT
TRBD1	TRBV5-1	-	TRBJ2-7	CASSKWDRGPDEQYF	TGCGCCAGCAGCAAATGGGACAGGGGGCCAGACGAGCAGTACTTC
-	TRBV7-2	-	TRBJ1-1	CASSLVARNTEAFF	TGTGCCAGCAGCTTAGTGGCCAGGAACACTGAAGCTTTCTTT
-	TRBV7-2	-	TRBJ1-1	CASSSVPGKTEAFF	TGTGCCAGCAGCTCCGTGCCAGGGAAAACTGAAGCTTTCTTT
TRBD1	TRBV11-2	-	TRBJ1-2	CASSLDGQAALYGYTF	TGTGCCAGCAGCTTAGACGGACAGGCCGCCCTCTATGGCTACACCTTC
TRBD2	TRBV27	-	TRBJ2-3	CASRGLARNTDTQYF	TGTGCCAGCAGGGGACTAGCCCGAAACACAGATACGCAGTATTTT
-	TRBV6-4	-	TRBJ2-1	CASSEGHPSYNEQFF	TGTGCCAGCAGTGAGGGACACCCCTCCTACAATGAGCAGTTCTTC
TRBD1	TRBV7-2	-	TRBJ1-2	CASSGGQGNGYTF	TGTGCCAGCAGCGGGGGACAGGGGAATGGCTACACCTTC
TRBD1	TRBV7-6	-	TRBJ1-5	CASSSRQGTQPQHF	TGTGCCAGCAGCTCCAGACAGGGGACTCAGCCCCAGCATTTT
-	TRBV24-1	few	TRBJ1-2	CATSSGQGIHGYTF	TGTGCCACCAGTTCTGGGCAGGGGATCCATGGCTACACCTTC
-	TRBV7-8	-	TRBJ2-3	CASSPSEGVGTDTQYF	TGTGCCAGCAGCCCCTCTGAGGGTGTAGGCACAGATACGCAGTATTTT
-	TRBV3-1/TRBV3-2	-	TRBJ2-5	CASTRGGETQYF	TGTGCCAGCACGCGGGGTGGAGAGACCCAGTACTTC
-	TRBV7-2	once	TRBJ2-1	CASSPLGGQYNEQFF	TGTGCCAGCAGCCCCCTCGGGGGACAGTACAATGAGCAGTTCTTC
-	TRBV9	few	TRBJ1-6	CASRSQGSPLHF	TGTGCCAGCAGATCTCAGGGTTCACCCCTCCACTTT
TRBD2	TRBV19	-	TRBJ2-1	CATRPLRASGPNEQFF	TGTGCCACTCGACCACTTCGGGCTAGCGGGCCCAATGAGCAGTTCTTC
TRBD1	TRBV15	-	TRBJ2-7	CATSRGQGPGEQYF	TGTGCCACCAGCAGGGGACAGGGACCCGGCGAGCAGTACTTC
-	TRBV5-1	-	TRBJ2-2	CASQTTDTGELFF	TGCGCCAGCCAAACTACTGACACCGGGGAGCTGTTTTTT
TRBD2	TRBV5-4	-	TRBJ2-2	CASSRPRGEGLTGELFF	TGTGCCAGCAGCCGCCCGCGGGGGGAGGGTTTGACCGGGGAGCTGTTTTTT
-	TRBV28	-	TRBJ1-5	CASSLGGQSNQPQHF	TGTGCCAGCAGTTTAGGAGGACAGAGCAATCAGCCCCAGCATTTT
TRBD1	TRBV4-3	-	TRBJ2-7	CASRPGTGSYEQYF	TGCGCCAGCAGACCCGGGACAGGAAGCTACGAGCAGTACTTC
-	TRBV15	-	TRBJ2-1	CATSVGLAPNEQFF	TGTGCCACCAGCGTAGGGCTAGCGCCCAATGAGCAGTTCTTC
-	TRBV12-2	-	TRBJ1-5	CASRSRLPGQGQPQHF	TGTGCAAGTCGCTCCCGACTCCCCGGGCAGGGGCAGCCCCAGCATTTT
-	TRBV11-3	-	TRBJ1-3	CASSFISVTSPEDTIYF	TGTGCCAGCAGCTTTATTTCGGTGACTTCACCCGAGGACACCATATATTTT
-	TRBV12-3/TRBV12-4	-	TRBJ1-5	CASSSSLGPQHF	TGTGCCAGCAGTTCCAGTCTTGGGCCCCAGCATTTT
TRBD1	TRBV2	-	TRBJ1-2	CASSEAHRDSPF	TGTGCCAGCAGTGAAGCCCATCGGGACAGCCCCTTC
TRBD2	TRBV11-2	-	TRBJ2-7	CASSFLAFAGEGYEQYF	TGTGCCAGCAGCTTCCTAGCATTTGCGGGAGAGGGGTACGAGCAGTACTTC
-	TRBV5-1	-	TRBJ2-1	CASSPGKGEGEQFF	TGCGCCAGCAGCCCTGGAAAGGGGGAGGGTGAGCAGTTCTTC
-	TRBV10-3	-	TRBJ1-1	CAIRGVMNTEAFF	TGTGCCATCAGGGGCGTGATGAACACTGAAGCTTTCTTT
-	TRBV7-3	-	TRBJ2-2	CASSNSLDTGELFF	TGTGCCAGCAGCAACTCTCTCGACACCGGGGAGCTGTTTTTT
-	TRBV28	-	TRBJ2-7	CASKVVSGEQYF	TGTGCCAGCAAGGTGGTCTCGGGAGAGCAGTACTTC
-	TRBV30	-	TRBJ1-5	CAWGAGSARNQPQHF	TGTGCCTGGGGAGCGGGGTCGGCGAGAAATCAGCCCCAGCATTTT
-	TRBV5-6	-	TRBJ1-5	CASSPAGEGYNQPQHF	TGTGCCAGCAGCCCGGCGGGGGAAGGCTACAATCAGCCCCAGCATTTT
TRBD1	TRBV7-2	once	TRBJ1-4	CASSHRDRGHEKLFF	TGTGCCAGCAGCCACCGTGACAGGGGGCATGAAAAACTGTTTTTT
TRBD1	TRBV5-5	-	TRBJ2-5	CASSLAPDRVTPHQGTQYF	TGTGCCAGCAGCCTGGCTCCGGACAGGGTTACCCCCCACCAAGGGACCCAGTACTTC
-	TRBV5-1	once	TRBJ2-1	CASSLAFGQGSYNEQFF	TGCGCCAGCAGCTTGGCCTTCGGCCAGGGGAGCTACAATGAGCAGTTCTTC
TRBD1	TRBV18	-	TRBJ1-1	CASSPSGQGVNTEAFF	TGTGCCAGCTCACCCTCCGGGCAGGGGGTGAACACTGAAGCTTTCTTT
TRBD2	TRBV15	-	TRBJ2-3	CATSGGTRIDTQYF	TGTGCCACCAGCGGCGGGACTAGGATAGATACGCAGTATTTT
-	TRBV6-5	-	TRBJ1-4	CASRGEGREKLFF	TGTGCCTCAAGGGGCGAAGGTCGGGAAAAACTGTTTTTT